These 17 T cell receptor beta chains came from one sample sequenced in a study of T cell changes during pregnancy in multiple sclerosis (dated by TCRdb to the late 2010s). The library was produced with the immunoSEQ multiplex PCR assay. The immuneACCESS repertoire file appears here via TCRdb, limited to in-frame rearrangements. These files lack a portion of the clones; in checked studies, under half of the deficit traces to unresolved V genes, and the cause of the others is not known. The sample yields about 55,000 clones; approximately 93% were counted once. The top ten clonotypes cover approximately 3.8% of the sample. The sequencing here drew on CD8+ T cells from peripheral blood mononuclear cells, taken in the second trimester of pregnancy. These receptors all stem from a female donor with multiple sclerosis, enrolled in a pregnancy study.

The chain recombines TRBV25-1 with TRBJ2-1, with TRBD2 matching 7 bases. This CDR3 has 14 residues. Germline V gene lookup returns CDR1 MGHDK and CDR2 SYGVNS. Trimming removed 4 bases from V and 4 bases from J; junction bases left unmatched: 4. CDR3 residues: CASSVAGEYNEQFF. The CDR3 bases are TGTGCCAGCAGTGTCGCGGGGGAATACAATGAGCAGTTCTTC. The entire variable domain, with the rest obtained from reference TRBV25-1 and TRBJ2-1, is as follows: EADIYQTPRYLVIGTGKKITLECSQTMGHDKMYWYQQDPGMELHLIHYSYGVNSTEKGDLSSESTVSRIRTEHFPLTLESARPSHTSQYLCASSVAGEYNEQFFGPGTRLTVL.

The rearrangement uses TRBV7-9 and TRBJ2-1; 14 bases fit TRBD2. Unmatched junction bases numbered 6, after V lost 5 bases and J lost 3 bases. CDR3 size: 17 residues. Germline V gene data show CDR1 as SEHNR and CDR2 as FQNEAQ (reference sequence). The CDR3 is CASSDGTSGRDYNEQFF. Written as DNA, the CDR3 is TGTGCCAGCAGCGACGGGACTAGCGGGAGAGACTACAATGAGCAGTTCTTC.

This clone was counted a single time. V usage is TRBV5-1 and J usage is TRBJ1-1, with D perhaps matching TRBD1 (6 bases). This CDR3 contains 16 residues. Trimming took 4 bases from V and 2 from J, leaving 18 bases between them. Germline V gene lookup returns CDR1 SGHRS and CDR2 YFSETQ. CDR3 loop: CASSPTRGGANTEAFF. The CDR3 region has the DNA TGCGCCAGCAGCCCAACCAGAGGGGGGGCCAACACTGAAGCTTTCTTT.

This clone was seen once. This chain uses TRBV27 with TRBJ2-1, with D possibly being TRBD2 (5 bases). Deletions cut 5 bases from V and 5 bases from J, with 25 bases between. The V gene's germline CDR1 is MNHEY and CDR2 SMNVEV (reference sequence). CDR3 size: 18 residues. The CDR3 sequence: CASSRPVPSVERDNEQFF. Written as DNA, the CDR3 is TGTGCCAGCAGTAGACCCGTACCTTCAGTGGAGAGGGACAATGAGCAGTTCTTC.

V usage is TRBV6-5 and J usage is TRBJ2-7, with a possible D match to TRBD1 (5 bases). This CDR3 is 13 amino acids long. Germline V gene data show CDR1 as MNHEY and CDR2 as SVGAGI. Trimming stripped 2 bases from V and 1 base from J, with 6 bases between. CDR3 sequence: CASSYTGSYEQYF. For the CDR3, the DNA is TGTGCCAGCAGTTACACAGGTTCCTACGAGCAGTACTTC.

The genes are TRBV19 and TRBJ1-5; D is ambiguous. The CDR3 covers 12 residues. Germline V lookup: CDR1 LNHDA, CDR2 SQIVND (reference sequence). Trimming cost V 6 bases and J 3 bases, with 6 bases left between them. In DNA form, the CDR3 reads TGTGCCAGTAGGCAGGTCAATCAGCCCCAGCATTTT. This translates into CASRQVNQPQHF.

The CDR3: CASSLSQGAGYTF. The CDR3 nucleotides are TGTGCCAGCAGTTTATCCCAGGGGGCTGGCTACACCTTC. This sequence joins TRBV27 and TRBJ1-2, with TRBD1 matching over 8 bases. This CDR3 has 13 residues. The germline V gene has CDR1 MNHEY and CDR2 SMNVEV (reference sequence). Germline trimming cut 0 bases from V and 7 bases from J; bases unmatched to any gene: 1.

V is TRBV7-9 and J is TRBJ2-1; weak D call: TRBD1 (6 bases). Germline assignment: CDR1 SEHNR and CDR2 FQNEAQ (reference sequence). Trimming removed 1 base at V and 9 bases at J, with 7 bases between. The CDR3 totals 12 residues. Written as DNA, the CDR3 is TGTGCCAGCAGCTTAGAAGGGGGTGAGCAGTTCTTC. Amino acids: CASSLEGGEQFF. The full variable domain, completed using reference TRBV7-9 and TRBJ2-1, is DTGVSQNPRHKITKRGQNVTFRCDPISEHNRLYWYRQTLGQGPEFLTYFQNEAQLEKSRLLSDRFSAERPKGSFSTLEIQRTEQGDSAMYLCASSLEGGEQFFGPGTRLTVL.

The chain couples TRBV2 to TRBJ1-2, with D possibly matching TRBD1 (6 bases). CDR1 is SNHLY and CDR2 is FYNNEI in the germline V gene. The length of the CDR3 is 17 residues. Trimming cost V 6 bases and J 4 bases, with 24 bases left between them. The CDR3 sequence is CASRMRDPRGFGYGYTF. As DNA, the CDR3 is TGTGCCAGCAGGATGAGGGACCCCAGGGGATTTGGCTATGGCTACACCTTC.

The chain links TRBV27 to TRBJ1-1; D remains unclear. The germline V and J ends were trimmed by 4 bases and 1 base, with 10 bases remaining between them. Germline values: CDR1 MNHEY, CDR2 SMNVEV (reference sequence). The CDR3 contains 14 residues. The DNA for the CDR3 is TGTGCCAGCAGTTCAGGAGGATCGAACACTGAAGCTTTCTTT. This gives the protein CASSSGGSNTEAFF.

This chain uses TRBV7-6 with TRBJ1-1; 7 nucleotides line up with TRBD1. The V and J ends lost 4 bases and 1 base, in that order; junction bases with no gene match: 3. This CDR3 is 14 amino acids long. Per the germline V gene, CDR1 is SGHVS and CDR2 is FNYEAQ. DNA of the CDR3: TGTGCCAGCAGCTCCCGGGACAGGAACACTGAAGCTTTCTTT. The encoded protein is CASSSRDRNTEAFF.

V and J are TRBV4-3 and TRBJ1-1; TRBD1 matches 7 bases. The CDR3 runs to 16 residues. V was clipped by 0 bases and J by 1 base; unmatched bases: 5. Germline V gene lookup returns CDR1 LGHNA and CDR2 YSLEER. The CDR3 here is CASSQDRGGPNTEAFF. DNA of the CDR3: TGCGCCAGCAGCCAAGACAGAGGGGGCCCGAACACTGAAGCTTTCTTT.

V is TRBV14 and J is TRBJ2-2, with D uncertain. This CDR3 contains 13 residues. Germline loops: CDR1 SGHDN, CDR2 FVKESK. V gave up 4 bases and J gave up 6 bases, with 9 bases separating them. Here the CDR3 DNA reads TGTGCCAGCAGCCCATCGGTCGCCGGGGAGCTGTTTTTT. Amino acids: CASSPSVAGELFF.

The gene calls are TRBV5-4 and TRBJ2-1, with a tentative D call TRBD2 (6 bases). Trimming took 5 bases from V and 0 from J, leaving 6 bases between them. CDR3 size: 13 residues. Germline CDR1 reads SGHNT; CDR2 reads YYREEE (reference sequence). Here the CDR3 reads CASREGSYNEQFF. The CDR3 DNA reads TGTGCCAGCAGGGAGGGCTCCTACAATGAGCAGTTCTTC.

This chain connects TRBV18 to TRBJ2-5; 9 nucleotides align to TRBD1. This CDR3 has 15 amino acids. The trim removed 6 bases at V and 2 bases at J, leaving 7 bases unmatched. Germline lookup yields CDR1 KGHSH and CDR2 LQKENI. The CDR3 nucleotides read TGTGCCAGCTCGCCCCGGGACAGGGTTCAAGAGACCCAGTACTTC. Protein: CASSPRDRVQETQYF.

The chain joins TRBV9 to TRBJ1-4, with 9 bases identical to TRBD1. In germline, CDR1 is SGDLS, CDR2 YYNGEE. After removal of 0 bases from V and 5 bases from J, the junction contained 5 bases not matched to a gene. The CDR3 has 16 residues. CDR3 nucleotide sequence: TGTGCCAGCAGCGTAGGAGTACAGGGGGCAAATGAAAAACTGTTTTTT. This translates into CASSVGVQGANEKLFF.

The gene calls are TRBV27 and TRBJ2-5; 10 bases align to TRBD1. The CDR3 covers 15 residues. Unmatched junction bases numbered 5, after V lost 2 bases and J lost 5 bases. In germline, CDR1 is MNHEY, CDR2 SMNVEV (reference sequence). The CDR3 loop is CASSLMGQGSETQYF. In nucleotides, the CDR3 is TGTGCCAGCAGTTTAATGGGACAGGGGTCCGAGACCCAGTACTTC.